The 18 T cell receptor beta chains in this list originate from one sample, sequenced in a study of blood T cell repertoires in COVID-19. The repertoire was sequenced with immunoSEQ multiplex PCR; TCRdb's copy has only in-frame clones and lacks some. The sample has about 140,000 clones, about 87% seen once. Sequencing used peripheral blood. Receptors were obtained from a man in his sixties with active or convalescent COVID-19.

The chain has TRBV10-3 and TRBJ1-6, with D possibly TRBD1 on 5 matching bases. Per the germline V gene, CDR1 is ENHRY and CDR2 is SYGVKD. V lost 6 bases to trimming and J lost 7 bases, with 10 bases between them. CDR3 length equals 13 residues. The CDR3 DNA sequence: TGTGCCATCAGCCGGACAACGAATTCACCCCTCCACTTT. This codes for CAISRTTNSPLHF.

The V gene is TRBV18, the J gene TRBJ2-2, with 8 bases matching TRBD1. This CDR3 spans 15 amino acids. The ends lost 4 bases at V and 0 bases at J; junction bases unmatched: 1. The germline CDR1 and CDR2 sequences are KGHSH and LQKENI. CDR3 loop: CASSLDRANTGELFF. Written as DNA, the CDR3 is TGTGCCAGCTCACTGGACAGGGCGAACACCGGGGAGCTGTTTTTT. Variable domain in full (rest from reference TRBV18 and TRBJ2-2): NAGVMQNPRHLVRRRGQEARLRCSPMKGHSHVYWYRQLPEEGLKFMVYLQKENIIDESGMPKERFSAEFPKEGPSILRIQQVVRGDSAAYFCASSLDRANTGELFFGEGSRLTVL.

This chain connects TRBV15 to TRBJ2-1, with D perhaps TRBD2 (6 bases). V lost 0 bases and J 2 bases, leaving 14 bases between the germline ends. Germline V lookup: CDR1 LNHNV, CDR2 YYDKDF (reference sequence). The CDR3 length is 17 residues. The CDR3 loop is CATSRDRGRHAYNEQFF. Here the CDR3 DNA reads TGTGCCACCAGCAGAGATCGGGGGAGACACGCCTACAATGAGCAGTTCTTC.

The rearrangement joins TRBV5-1 to TRBJ1-1; 8 nucleotides agree with TRBD1. The V gene end was trimmed by 5 bases and the J gene end by 1 base; junction bases not matched to a gene: 7. Germline V gene lookup returns CDR1 SGHRS and CDR2 YFSETQ. The CDR3 consists of 15 residues. The chain's CDR3 is CASRNPGQGNTEAFF. CDR3 coding DNA: TGCGCCAGCAGAAACCCAGGACAGGGGAACACTGAAGCTTTCTTT.

Only one count was recorded for this clone. The chain joins TRBV9 to TRBJ2-1, with TRBD1 identical over 10 bases. The length of the CDR3 is 17 residues. V shed 4 bases, J shed 8 bases, and the junction held 15 bases outside the gene matches. Per the germline V gene, CDR1 is SGDLS and CDR2 is YYNGEE. CDR3 sequence reads: CASSLRGGTGDKYEQFF. In DNA, the CDR3 is TGTGCCAGCAGCCTCCGGGGGGGGACAGGGGATAAGTATGAGCAGTTCTTC.

This clone was seen just once. V is TRBV19 and J is TRBJ1-5; D possibly corresponds to TRBD1 (5 bases). Trimming stripped 3 bases from V and 0 bases from J, with 9 bases between. This CDR3 spans 15 amino acids. Germline values: CDR1 LNHDA, CDR2 SQIVND (reference sequence). CDR3 DNA sequence: TGTGCCAGTAGTATGAAAGGGGCTAGCAATCAGCCCCAGCATTTT. Translated, it gives CASSMKGASNQPQHF.

The gene calls are TRBV19 and TRBJ1-2; D is unclear. The V end was cut by 0 bases, the J end by 8 bases, with 7 bases between. Germline CDR1 LNHDA, CDR2 SQIVND (reference sequence). CDR3 length: 12 residues. The CDR3 DNA sequence: TGTGCCAGTAGTATAGACAGATCCGGCTACACCTTC. It encodes CASSIDRSGYTF.

In DNA form, the CDR3 reads TGTGCCTGGAGTGGGGGCCAGACGATGAACACTGAAGCTTTCTTT. Translated: CAWSGGQTMNTEAFF. The chain couples TRBV30 to TRBJ1-1, with D perhaps TRBD1 (5 bases). Germline lookup yields CDR1 GTSNPN and CDR2 SVGIG (reference sequence). Trimming removed 1 base from V and 0 bases from J, with 12 bases in between. The CDR3 covers 15 residues.

The chain carries TRBV7-8 and TRBJ2-7; the match to TRBD2 covers 9 bases. This CDR3 spans 14 amino acids. Germline-derived CDR1 and CDR2 are SGHVS and FQNEAQ. Trimming took 6 bases from V and 3 from J; bases not matched to a gene: 6. The CDR3 spells CASRTGTSSYEQYF. CDR3 bases: TGTGCCAGCAGGACCGGGACTAGCAGCTACGAGCAGTACTTC.

The chain combines TRBV14 with TRBJ2-1, with D possibly TRBD1 on 6 matching bases. The CDR3 sequence is 16 residues long. Trimming removed 2 bases from V and 5 bases from J, with 16 bases in between. Germline CDR1 SGHDN, CDR2 FVKESK. The CDR3 nucleotides are TGTGCCAGCAGCCAAAGAGCCAGTCAGGGGCACAATGAGCAGTTCTTC. This encodes CASSQRASQGHNEQFF.

As DNA, the CDR3 is TGTGCCAGCAGCTTTGGGACAGGGGCCTACGAGCAGTACTTC. It translates to CASSFGTGAYEQYF. The V call is TRBV5-6, the J call TRBJ2-7, with 10 bases matching TRBD1. This CDR3 region has 14 residues. V shed 2 bases, J shed 2 bases, and the junction held 1 base outside the gene matches. Germline CDR1 and CDR2: SGHDT and YYEEEE.

The chain is built from TRBV6-1 and TRBJ1-2; TRBD1 aligns across 9 bases. The CDR3 sequence is 15 residues long. Germline-derived CDR1 and CDR2 are MNHNS and SASEGT. After removal of 3 bases from V and 3 bases from J, the junction contained 5 bases not matched to a gene. The CDR3 protein is CASSDSGQGDYGYTF. As DNA, the CDR3 is TGTGCCAGCAGTGATTCGGGACAGGGAGACTATGGCTACACCTTC.

Written as DNA, the CDR3 is TGTGCCAGCAGCTCCGTTTTTGCCTACAATGAGCAGTTCTTC. It codes for CASSSVFAYNEQFF. The V gene is TRBV5-5, the J gene TRBJ2-1, with no clear D. There are 14 residues in the CDR3. Germline V CDR1 and CDR2: SGHKS, YYEKEE (reference sequence). The ends were cut back, 3 bases at V and 2 bases at J, with 9 bases in the middle.

This clone came up once. CDR3 loop: CASKEAEWVQPQHF. The CDR3 DNA sequence: TGTGCCAGCAAGGAAGCGGAGTGGGTTCAGCCCCAGCATTTT. The chain uses TRBV28 and TRBJ1-5; D not certain. The CDR3 loop spans 14 amino acids. Germline CDR1 reads MDHEN; CDR2 reads SYDVKM. Trimming cost V 7 bases and J 6 bases, with 16 bases left between them.

In nucleotides, the CDR3 is TGTGCCAGCCTACGGACTAGCGGGGGATACGAGCAGTACTTC. Residues: CASLRTSGGYEQYF. The chain has TRBV10-3 and TRBJ2-7, with 13 bases identical to TRBD2. Trimming at V came to 10 bases and at J to 4 bases, leaving 7 bases not matched to a gene. This CDR3 region has 14 residues. The germline gives CDR1 ENHRY, CDR2 SYGVKD.

The chain recombines TRBV9 with TRBJ2-3, with TRBD2 matching 12 bases. Trimming removed 4 bases from V and 2 bases from J; junction bases left unmatched: 5. Germline V gives CDR1 SGDLS, CDR2 YYNGEE. The length of the CDR3 is 16 residues. The CDR3 region has the DNA TGTGCCAGCAGCCTGGGACTAGCGGGCCCCACAGATACGCAGTATTTT. Its translation: CASSLGLAGPTDTQYF. Based on the CDR3 plus reference TRBV9 and TRBJ2-3, the full variable domain is DSGVTQTPKHLITATGQRVTLRCSPRSGDLSVYWYQQSLDQGLQFLIQYYNGEERAKGNILERFSAQQFPDLHSELNLSSLELGDSALYFCASSLGLAGPTDTQYFGPGTRLTVL.

The chain employs TRBV5-4 and TRBJ1-5, with D tentatively TRBD1 (5 bases). Germline CDR1 reads SGHNT; CDR2 reads YYREEE (reference sequence). Trimming removed 4 bases from V and 5 bases from J, with 13 bases in between. The CDR3 loop spans 14 amino acids. The CDR3 spells CASSAGTGDQPQHF. The CDR3 region has the DNA TGTGCCAGCAGCGCCGGGACGGGAGATCAGCCCCAGCATTTT.

The gene calls are TRBV4-2 and TRBJ1-4; 7 nucleotides agree with TRBD1. Germline V CDR1 and CDR2: LGHNA, YNFKEQ. With V trimmed by 1 base and J by 4 bases, 0 bases remained unmatched. CDR3 length equals 14 residues. The CDR3 region is CASSQGQGNEKLFF. CDR3 nucleotide sequence: TGTGCCAGCAGCCAAGGACAGGGTAATGAAAAACTGTTTTTT.